These 27 T cell receptor beta chains share one sample of origin, sequenced in a study of cytomegalovirus exposure and HLA in healthy donors. The PCR had 60 Vbeta and 13 Jbeta primers. TCRdb's table, derived via immunoSEQ multiplex PCR, lists solely in-frame clones and lacks some. The table shows around 140,000 clones, with around 78% occurring only once. The source material was PBMCs. These receptors were obtained from a woman younger than 35 in good health and CMV-seropositive.

The genes are TRBV30 and TRBJ1-6, with D possibly matching TRBD1 (6 bases). Trimming cost V 0 bases and J 6 bases, with 15 bases left between them. The CDR3 consists of 16 residues. Germline V gene lookup returns CDR1 GTSNPN and CDR2 SVGIG (reference sequence). CDR3 in DNA: TGTGCCTGGAGTGTAGAGGGGGTAAAGGGTAATTCACCCCTCCACTTT. It encodes CAWSVEGVKGNSPLHF. The full variable domain, in which reference TRBV30 and TRBJ1-6 provide the parts outside the CDR3, is SQTIHQWPATLVQPVGSPLSLECTVEGTSNPNLYWYRQAAGRGLQLLFYSVGIGQISSEVPQNLSASRPQDRQFILSSKKLLLSDSGFYLCAWSVEGVKGNSPLHFGNGTRLTVT.

This clone was counted between two and nine times. This chain links TRBV19 with TRBJ1-2, with D possibly being TRBD1 (6 bases). There are 12 residues in the CDR3. Trimming took 4 bases from V and 3 from J, leaving 6 bases between them. Germline CDR1 reads LNHDA; CDR2 reads SQIVND (reference sequence). The CDR3 DNA is TGTGCCAGTAGTAGGACAGACTATGGCTACACCTTC. Encoded protein: CASSRTDYGYTF.

V and J are TRBV5-4 and TRBJ1-4; TRBD1 matches 10 bases. Germline CDR1 SGHNT, CDR2 YYREEE (reference sequence). The V gene end was trimmed by 4 bases and the J gene end by 8 bases; junction bases not matched to a gene: 8. CDR3 length equals 15 residues. The CDR3 here is CASSQTRDRGEKLFF. The CDR3 DNA is TGTGCCAGCAGCCAAACCCGGGACAGGGGCGAAAAACTGTTTTTT.

CDR3 residues: CAISETSGGPFYNEQFF. Written as DNA, the CDR3 is TGTGCCATCAGTGAAACTAGCGGGGGGCCATTTTACAATGAGCAGTTCTTC. V gene TRBV10-3 combines with J gene TRBJ2-1; 12 nucleotides align to TRBD2. With V trimmed by 3 bases and J by 4 bases, 7 bases remained unmatched. The CDR3 totals 17 residues. Germline values: CDR1 ENHRY, CDR2 SYGVKD.

The chain is built from TRBV6-5 and TRBJ1-1; 7 bases fit TRBD1. After removal of 4 bases from V and 0 bases from J, the junction contained 8 bases not matched to a gene. The germline CDR1 and CDR2 sequences are MNHEY and SVGAGI. This CDR3 spans 16 amino acids. CDR3 amino acids: CASSSSEGQLNTEAFF. Here the CDR3 DNA reads TGTGCCAGCAGTTCGTCCGAGGGACAGCTGAACACTGAAGCTTTCTTT.

This chain links TRBV19 with TRBJ2-3; TRBD2 agrees at 9 bases. The V gene end was trimmed by 4 bases and the J gene end by 4 bases; junction bases not matched to a gene: 3. This CDR3 region has 14 residues. Germline V gene lookup returns CDR1 LNHDA and CDR2 SQIVND (reference sequence). The CDR3 loop is CASSTSGVPDTQYF. The CDR3 nucleotides read TGTGCCAGTAGTACTAGCGGGGTACCAGATACGCAGTATTTT.

The rearrangement joins TRBV4-1 to TRBJ2-7; 9 nucleotides match TRBD1. Trimming removed 2 bases from V and 5 bases from J; junction bases left unmatched: 7. Germline V gives CDR1 MGHRA, CDR2 YSYEKL. The CDR3 runs to 15 residues. CDR3 nucleotide sequence: TGCGCCAGCAGCCAAAAAGGGACAGGGAAGCACGAGCAGTACTTC. It codes for CASSQKGTGKHEQYF.

This rearrangement joins TRBV11-2 to TRBJ1-1; 8 bases match TRBD1. Trimming took 4 bases from V and 4 from J; bases not matched to a gene: 8. In germline, CDR1 is SGHAT, CDR2 FQNNGV. This CDR3 has 15 residues. CDR3 coding DNA: TGTGCCAGCAGCTCCGACAGGGGTAGTGGCACTGAAGCTTTCTTT. Its translation: CASSSDRGSGTEAFF.

J is TRBJ2-7 and V is TRBV5-1, with TRBD1 matching 7 bases. V dropped 0 bases and J dropped 3; count of bases not matched to a gene: 9. CDR1 is SGHRS, CDR2 YFSETQ, per germline. The CDR3 consists of 16 residues. The chain's CDR3 is CASSLGGRTGGYEQYF. DNA of the CDR3: TGCGCCAGCAGCTTGGGGGGCAGGACAGGAGGCTACGAGCAGTACTTC.

This clone was counted a few times. As DNA, the CDR3 is TGCGCCAGCAGCTTGGGGGACAGAAACTATGGCTACACCTTC. Encoded protein: CASSLGDRNYGYTF. The V and J genes are TRBV5-1 and TRBJ1-2, with 7 bases lining up with TRBD1. The CDR3 totals 14 residues. CDR1 is SGHRS and CDR2 is YFSETQ in the germline V gene. V lost 0 bases and J lost 2; bases outside the gene matches: 1.

The chain uses TRBV18 and TRBJ2-7; 8 bases are shared with TRBD1. CDR3 length: 18 residues. Germline values: CDR1 KGHSH, CDR2 LQKENI. The V and J ends lost 2 bases and 2 bases, in that order; junction bases with no gene match: 14. The CDR3 sequence is CASSPISSTGTGPYEQYF. The CDR3 DNA sequence: TGTGCCAGCTCACCAATTTCAAGTACCGGGACAGGTCCCTACGAGCAGTACTTC.

This chain uses TRBV5-1 with TRBJ1-3; a weak D match, TRBD1 (6 bases). CDR3 length: 17 amino acids. V shed 0 bases and J shed 0 bases, with 13 bases lying between them. CDR1 and CDR2 from the germline V gene are SGHRS and YFSETQ. This CDR3 reads CASSLGDRSNSGNTIYF. DNA for the CDR3: TGCGCCAGCAGCTTGGGCGACAGGTCAAACTCTGGAAACACCATATATTTT. The full variable domain, rest sourced from reference TRBV5-1 and TRBJ1-3, is KAGVTQTPRYLIKTRGQQVTLSCSPISGHRSVSWYQQTPGQGLQFLFEYFSETQRNKGNFPGRFSGRQFSNSRSEMNVSTLELGDSALYLCASSLGDRSNSGNTIYFGEGSWLTVV.

V and J are TRBV10-3 and TRBJ2-3; 12 nucleotides line up with TRBD1. CDR1 and CDR2 (germline): ENHRY, SYGVKD. The CDR3 totals 16 residues. With 2 bases clipped from V and 3 bases from J, the junction kept 3 bases outside the gene matches. The CDR3, as DNA: TGTGCCATCAGTGAGCGGGACAGGGGGCGGACAGATACGCAGTATTTT. This codes for CAISERDRGRTDTQYF.

This clone occurred a few times. Sequence at one end of the junction differs from germline and may be a read error. V gene TRBV5-1 combines with J gene TRBJ1-1, with unresolved D. Per germline, CDR1 SGHRS and CDR2 YFSETQ. CDR3 length: 13 amino acids. The CDR3 sequence is CASSLGGNAEAFF. The CDR3 bases are TGCGCCAGCAGCTTGGGAGGGAACGCTGAAGCTTTCTTT.

This chain uses TRBV7-8 with TRBJ2-3, with D unclear. V lost 8 bases to trimming and J lost 2 bases, with 17 bases between them. The CDR3 length is 15 residues. The germline V gene has CDR1 SGHVS and CDR2 FQNEAQ. Written as DNA, the CDR3 is TGTGCCAGCGGCCAGACCGGGTCCCCCACAGATACGCAGTATTTT. Encoded protein: CASGQTGSPTDTQYF.

This chain joins TRBV29-1 and TRBJ1-1; no clear D gene. The CDR3 length is 11 residues. The germline V gene encodes CDR1 SQVTM and CDR2 ANQGSEA. Trimming shortened V by 7 bases and J by 5 bases, and 11 bases separated the two germline ends. CDR3 coding DNA: TGCAGCGGCCGGGAGGGAACTGAAGCTTTCTTT. Its protein is CSGREGTEAFF.

The V and J genes are TRBV5-6 and TRBJ1-2; tentatively, D is TRBD1 (5 bases). CDR3 length: 15 amino acids. Per the germline V gene, CDR1 is SGHDT and CDR2 is YYEEEE. The germline V and J ends were trimmed by 0 bases and 2 bases, with 11 bases remaining between them. CDR3 coding DNA: TGTGCCAGCAGCTTGGGGCGTCGGGGGAACTATGGCTACACCTTC. This sequence encodes CASSLGRRGNYGYTF.

V is TRBV7-8 and J is TRBJ2-3; D may be TRBD2 (5 bases). Trimming shortened V by 1 base and J by 3 bases, and 11 bases separated the two germline ends. The CDR3 extends over 15 amino acids. CDR1 is SGHVS, CDR2 FQNEAQ, per germline. The CDR3 coding sequence is TGTGCCAGCAGCTTAGGCTTGGGCGGGACAGATACGCAGTATTTT. Amino acids: CASSLGLGGTDTQYF.

The table lists this clone with a count of one. The chain recombines TRBV28 with TRBJ1-2; 10 bases are shared with TRBD1. The V and J ends lost 6 bases and 7 bases, in that order; junction bases with no gene match: 5. This CDR3 is built from 13 residues. Germline V CDR1 and CDR2: MDHEN, SYDVKM. CDR3 sequence reads: CASRTGGTSGYTF. The CDR3 DNA follows: TGTGCCAGCAGGACAGGGGGCACCTCTGGCTACACCTTC.

The chain links TRBV9 to TRBJ1-1; TRBD1 might be the D (6 bases). Germline V CDR1 and CDR2: SGDLS, YYNGEE. V was clipped by 4 bases and J by 0 bases, with 16 bases between them. The CDR3 is made up of 16 amino acids. This chain's CDR3 is CASSPRFGQMNTEAFF. The CDR3 DNA reads as TGTGCCAGCAGCCCTCGATTTGGACAGATGAACACTGAAGCTTTCTTT.

The DNA of the CDR3 is TGTGCCAGCAGTTCAGGGGCGTATAATGAAAAACTGTTTTTT. Residues: CASSSGAYNEKLFF. The chain combines TRBV6-5 with TRBJ1-4; D might be TRBD1 (6 bases). Germline loops: CDR1 MNHEY, CDR2 SVGAGI. This CDR3 has 14 amino acids. V was pared by 4 bases and J by 4 bases, with 10 bases between.

The V and J genes are TRBV30 and TRBJ2-5, with D unclear. Germline V lookup: CDR1 GTSNPN, CDR2 SVGIG (reference sequence). V gave up 0 bases and J gave up 3 bases, with 11 bases separating them. This CDR3 has 14 residues. Written as DNA, the CDR3 is TGTGCCTGGAGTGTACTGGGCATCGAAGAGACCCAGTACTTC. It is translated as CAWSVLGIEETQYF.

V gene TRBV29-1 combines with J gene TRBJ2-6; possible D gene TRBD1, 6 bases. Germline V gene lookup returns CDR1 SQVTM and CDR2 ANQGSEA. Trimming took 5 bases from V and 1 from J, leaving 18 bases between them. CDR3 length: 17 amino acids. Here the CDR3 reads CSVLLIGGASGANVLTF. The CDR3 region has the DNA TGCAGCGTTTTACTTATTGGGGGCGCGTCTGGGGCCAACGTCCTGACTTTC.

The CDR3 is CASSLEGPTRFSGNTIYF. The CDR3 nucleotides read TGTGCCAGCAGCTTAGAGGGCCCTACACGATTCTCTGGAAACACCATATATTTT. This chain joins TRBV11-3 and TRBJ1-3; D ambiguous. The CDR3 totals 18 residues. The V gene's germline CDR1 is SGHNT and CDR2 YENEEA. V shed 0 bases and J shed 0 bases, with 15 bases lying between them.

The chain employs TRBV10-3 and TRBJ1-2, with D possibly TRBD1 on 5 matching bases. CDR1 ENHRY and CDR2 SYGVKD come from the germline V gene. Trimming shortened V by 6 bases and J by 6 bases, and 20 bases separated the two germline ends. The CDR3 extends over 15 amino acids. The CDR3 coding sequence is TGTGCCATCAGGCGACAGTATCCCACCAAGGATGGCTACACCTTC. Translation: CAIRRQYPTKDGYTF.

This clone has more than one count but fewer than ten. The rearrangement joins TRBV19 to TRBJ1-2; 8 nucleotides line up with TRBD1. CDR3 length equals 15 residues. Looked up from germline, CDR1 is LNHDA and CDR2 is SQIVND (reference sequence). The V and J ends lost 6 bases and 4 bases, in that order; junction bases with no gene match: 10. The CDR3 reads CASSAQGALGYGYTF. The CDR3 DNA reads TGTGCCAGTAGCGCTCAGGGGGCGCTTGGCTATGGCTACACCTTC.

The V and J genes are TRBV5-1 and TRBJ1-1; TRBD1 might be the D (5 bases). The CDR3 is made up of 13 amino acids. Germline values: CDR1 SGHRS, CDR2 YFSETQ. With 4 bases removed from V and 8 bases from J, the gap between germline ends came to 15 bases. The CDR3 sequence: CASSPWVGQEAFF. DNA for the CDR3: TGCGCCAGCAGCCCGTGGGTGGGGCAGGAAGCTTTCTTT.